What follows are 30 T cell receptor beta chains derived from one specimen sequenced in a study of blood T cell repertoires in COVID-19. Produced via immunoSEQ multiplex PCR; TCRdb's table is partial and in-frame only. The sample consists of 200,000 to 300,000 clones, roughly four fifths of them appearing once. The sample was peripheral blood. The receptors derive from a man between 45 and 60 years old with acute or convalescent COVID-19.

DNA for the CDR3: TGTGCCAGCAGCCAACGGACAGATAATTCACCCCTCCACTTT. As protein: CASSQRTDNSPLHF. V and J are TRBV3-1 (or the pseudogene TRBV3-2) and TRBJ1-6; D possibly corresponds to TRBD1 (6 bases). The CDR3 spans 14 residues. Trimming shortened V by 2 bases and J by 5 bases, and 7 bases separated the two germline ends. Germline V gene sequence: CDR1 LGHDT, CDR2 YNNKEL (reference sequence).

In its sample, this clone was seen a few times. This chain joins TRBV5-1 and TRBJ2-1; D may be TRBD2 (7 bases). Germline CDR1 and CDR2: SGHRS and YFSETQ. This CDR3 is built from 14 residues. Trimming shortened V by 0 bases and J by 10 bases, and 14 bases separated the two germline ends. CDR3 DNA: TGCGCCAGCAGCTTGGGGAGGGAGGGGGTAGAGCAGTTCTTC. Translating gives CASSLGREGVEQFF.

This sequence joins TRBV10-3 and TRBJ1-1; TRBD1 matches 7 bases. This CDR3 contains 16 residues. Germline CDR1 ENHRY, CDR2 SYGVKD. Trimming took 7 bases from V and 1 from J; bases not matched to a gene: 12. The CDR3 DNA sequence: TGTGCCATCAAGACAGGAGAGCAGGGGGAGAACACTGAAGCTTTCTTT. It is translated as CAIKTGEQGENTEAFF.

V gene TRBV6-5 combines with J gene TRBJ2-2, with a tentative D call TRBD2 (5 bases). This CDR3 region has 14 residues. Germline V gives CDR1 MNHEY, CDR2 SVGAGI. Trimming stripped 7 bases from V and 2 bases from J, with 11 bases between. CDR3: CASKEGLNTGELFF. CDR3 nucleotide sequence: TGTGCCAGCAAGGAAGGACTTAACACCGGGGAGCTGTTTTTT.

The V gene is TRBV12-5, the J gene TRBJ1-5; TRBD1 is a possible D gene (5 bases). V lost 3 bases and J lost 7, with 10 bases in between. The germline V gene has CDR1 LGHNT and CDR2 FRNRAP. There are 13 residues in the CDR3. CDR3 nucleotide sequence: TGTGCTAGTGGTTTAGAACAGGCCCAGCCCCAGCATTTT. Protein product: CASGLEQAQPQHF. Using reference TRBV12-5 and TRBJ1-5 for the parts outside the CDR3, the full variable domain is DARVTQTPRHKVTEMGQEVTMRCQPILGHNTVFWYRQTMMQGLELLAYFRNRAPLDDSGMPKDRFSAEMPDATLATLKIQPSEPRDSAVYFCASGLEQAQPQHFGDGTRLSIL.

V is TRBV6-1 and J is TRBJ1-5; 9 nucleotides agree with TRBD1. The length of the CDR3 is 16 residues. The germline V gene has CDR1 MNHNS and CDR2 SASEGT. Trimming cost V 3 bases and J 2 bases; bases outside gene matches: 5. CDR3 sequence reads: CASSDRDRVGNQPQHF. For the CDR3, the DNA is TGTGCCAGCAGTGATAGGGACAGGGTGGGCAATCAGCCCCAGCATTTT.

The chain employs TRBV4-1 and TRBJ1-1; TRBD1 might be the D (5 bases). Germline CDR1 MGHRA, CDR2 YSYEKL. Trimming stripped 4 bases from V and 1 base from J, with 10 bases between. CDR3 length equals 14 residues. The CDR3 DNA reads TGCGCCAGCAGCCTCAGACAGAGGAACACTGAAGCTTTCTTT. Encoded protein: CASSLRQRNTEAFF.

The chain joins TRBV6-5 to TRBJ1-1; D is ambiguous. Germline values: CDR1 MNHEY, CDR2 SVGAGI. The CDR3 sequence is 14 residues long. The V end was cut by 5 bases, the J end by 4 bases, with 14 bases between. The CDR3 region is CASSTRFKATEAFF. In DNA, the CDR3 is TGTGCCAGCAGTACGCGGTTTAAGGCCACTGAAGCTTTCTTT.

The V call is TRBV6-1, the J call TRBJ2-7, with a tentative D call TRBD1 (6 bases). Germline CDR1 reads MNHNS; CDR2 reads SASEGT. The V gene lost 4 bases and the J gene lost 5 bases, with 24 bases spanning the gap. The CDR3 length is 17 residues. CDR3 sequence: CASSALGRDIPLDEQYF. The CDR3 nucleotides are TGTGCCAGCAGTGCCCTAGGTAGGGACATCCCCCTTGACGAGCAGTACTTC.

The chain is built from TRBV19 and TRBJ1-2; D is undetermined. CDR3 length equals 13 residues. V lost 2 bases, J lost 4 bases, and 8 bases lay in between. Germline V gene sequence: CDR1 LNHDA, CDR2 SQIVND (reference sequence). The CDR3 DNA is TGTGCCAGTAGTATACGGCGGGTCTATGGCTACACCTTC. It encodes CASSIRRVYGYTF.

The V and J genes are TRBV14 and TRBJ1-1, with D possibly TRBD1 on 5 matching bases. This CDR3 is built from 14 residues. Trimming removed 0 bases at V and 5 bases at J, with 10 bases between. Germline loops: CDR1 SGHDN, CDR2 FVKESK. CDR3 loop: CASSQDGGRTEAFF. As DNA, the CDR3 is TGTGCCAGCAGCCAAGATGGGGGGAGGACTGAAGCTTTCTTT.

This clone was seen a few times. V and J are TRBV7-8 and TRBJ2-5; D is possibly TRBD1 (6 bases). Per the germline V gene, CDR1 is SGHVS and CDR2 is FQNEAQ. CDR3 length equals 15 residues. V was pared by 3 bases and J by 3 bases, with 14 bases between. The DNA for the CDR3 is TGTGCCAGCAGCTTCTACAGGGACCGGGAAGAGACCCAGTACTTC. This translates into CASSFYRDREETQYF.

This clone came up a few times. The chain combines TRBV6-1 with TRBJ1-2, with D unresolved. The CDR3 spans 13 residues. V was clipped by 2 bases and J by 6 bases, with 10 bases between them. Looked up from germline, CDR1 is MNHNS and CDR2 is SASEGT. CDR3 amino acids: CASSERGKDGYTF. The CDR3 DNA follows: TGTGCCAGCAGTGAACGAGGGAAGGATGGCTACACCTTC.

The chain uses TRBV11-2 and TRBJ1-4; 8 nucleotides match TRBD1. The junction had 4 bases not matched to a gene; V was cut back by 2 bases and J by 8 bases. The CDR3 runs 14 residues. Germline CDR1 reads SGHAT; CDR2 reads FQNNGV. The CDR3 nucleotides are TGTGCCAGCAGCTTACACAGGGGGGCGGAAAAACTGTTTTTT. Protein product: CASSLHRGAEKLFF.

The chain employs TRBV7-2 and TRBJ2-3, with TRBD1 identical over 8 bases. V lost 1 base, J lost 0 bases, and 3 bases stayed unmatched. CDR1 is SGHTA, CDR2 FQGNSA, per germline. The CDR3 consists of 16 residues. DNA of the CDR3: TGTGCCAGCAGCTTAGGGGACAGGTTTAGCACAGATACGCAGTATTTT. Translation gives CASSLGDRFSTDTQYF.

This chain joins TRBV12-3 or TRBV12-4 and TRBJ1-1; D not resolved. The ends were cut back, 8 bases at V and 3 bases at J, with 13 bases in the middle. The CDR3 is made up of 13 amino acids. The CDR3 DNA follows: TGTGCCAGCCACCGCCCGGGAGACACTGAAGCTTTCTTT. Encoded protein: CASHRPGDTEAFF.

The chain joins TRBV6-6 to TRBJ2-7, with 11 bases fitting TRBD2. The J segment lost 0 bases and the V segment lost 3 bases, leaving 4 bases of the junction unmatched. From germline, CDR1 is MNHNY and CDR2 SVGAGI (reference sequence). CDR3 size: 16 residues. This CDR3 is CASSYASGRHSYEQYF. CDR3 nucleotide sequence: TGTGCCAGCAGTTATGCTAGCGGGAGGCACTCCTACGAGCAGTACTTC.

The chain couples TRBV27 to TRBJ2-7; D is unresolved. In germline, CDR1 is MNHEY, CDR2 SMNVEV (reference sequence). The V gene lost 6 bases and the J gene lost 3 bases, with 6 bases spanning the gap. CDR3 length: 11 amino acids. The CDR3 region is CASRTRYEQYF. In DNA form, the CDR3 reads TGTGCCAGCAGAACACGCTACGAGCAGTACTTC.

The CDR3 reads CATSGQGTPAQHF. The CDR3 DNA reads as TGTGCCACCAGTGGACAGGGGACTCCGGCCCAGCATTTT. The rearrangement joins TRBV24-1 to TRBJ1-5; 8 nucleotides align to TRBD1. Germline V gives CDR1 KGHDR, CDR2 SFDVKD. The V and J ends lost 5 bases and 11 bases, in that order; junction bases with no gene match: 7. The CDR3 loop spans 13 amino acids.

The rearrangement uses TRBV18 and TRBJ2-7; D may be TRBD2 (6 bases). Germline loops: CDR1 KGHSH, CDR2 LQKENI. The CDR3 spans 14 residues. V lost 3 bases, J lost 7 bases, and 16 bases lay in between. CDR3 amino acids: CASSPRPREQEQYF. The CDR3 DNA reads TGTGCCAGCTCACCCCGACCCCGGGAGCAAGAGCAGTACTTC. The variable domain in full, with the rest retrieved from reference TRBV18 and TRBJ2-7, is NAGVMQNPRHLVRRRGQEARLRCSPMKGHSHVYWYRQLPEEGLKFMVYLQKENIIDESGMPKERFSAEFPKEGPSILRIQQVVRGDSAAYFCASSPRPREQEQYFGPGTRLTVT.

The genes are TRBV6-2 or TRBV6-3 and TRBJ1-2; 7 bases match TRBD1. CDR3 length equals 14 residues. V gave up 1 base and J gave up 5 bases; unmatched junction bases: 4. Germline CDR1 reads MNHEY; CDR2 reads SVGEGT. In nucleotides, the CDR3 is TGTGCCAGCAGTTACTTCGCAGGGGGGTATGGCTACACCTTC. Its translation: CASSYFAGGYGYTF.

CDR3 loop: CASSLNRLGYEQYF. Written as DNA, the CDR3 is TGTGCCAGCAGCTTAAACCGACTCGGGTACGAGCAGTACTTC. This chain uses TRBV3-1 (or the pseudogene TRBV3-2) with TRBJ2-7, with D unresolved. V was trimmed by 5 bases and J by 4 bases, leaving 15 bases between them. Looked up from germline, CDR1 is LGHDT and CDR2 is YNNKEL (reference sequence). This CDR3 spans 14 amino acids.

The rearrangement joins TRBV2 to TRBJ1-5, with no clear D. The CDR3 totals 15 residues. Trimming took off 7 bases at V and 0 bases at J, with 13 bases between the two ends. Germline V gives CDR1 SNHLY, CDR2 FYNNEI. This CDR3 is CASKERSYSNQPQHF. The CDR3 region has the DNA TGTGCCAGCAAGGAACGGAGCTATAGCAATCAGCCCCAGCATTTT.

A single count supports this clone. The genes are TRBV6-1 and TRBJ2-1; 9 bases are a match to TRBD1. The trim removed 4 bases at V and 10 bases at J, leaving 14 bases unmatched. This CDR3 is 16 amino acids long. The germline gives CDR1 MNHNS, CDR2 SASEGT. Here the CDR3 reads CASSARRTGARGEQFF. The DNA for the CDR3 is TGTGCCAGCAGTGCCCGGAGGACAGGGGCCAGGGGGGAGCAGTTCTTC.

This chain connects TRBV7-9 to TRBJ1-4, with 10 nucleotides matching TRBD1. The length of the CDR3 is 13 residues. Germline CDR1 SEHNR, CDR2 FQNEAQ (reference sequence). V lost 7 bases to trimming and J lost 8 bases; unmatched junction nucleotides: 4. This CDR3 reads CASIGTGVEKLFF. CDR3 coding DNA: TGTGCCAGCATAGGGACAGGGGTCGAAAAACTGTTTTTT. The full variable domain, with the rest looked up from reference TRBV7-9 and TRBJ1-4, is DTGVSQNPRHKITKRGQNVTFRCDPISEHNRLYWYRQTLGQGPEFLTYFQNEAQLEKSRLLSDRFSAERPKGSFSTLEIQRTEQGDSAMYLCASIGTGVEKLFFGSGTQLSVL.

The chain carries TRBV12-3 or TRBV12-4 and TRBJ2-3; TRBD2 agrees at 7 bases. V was clipped by 7 bases and J by 6 bases; unmatched bases: 7. This CDR3 comprises 13 residues. The CDR3: CASNPGGTDTQYF. For the CDR3, the DNA is TGTGCCAGCAACCCGGGAGGAACGGATACGCAGTATTTT.

The chain links TRBV12-3 or TRBV12-4 to TRBJ1-2, with 9 bases lining up with TRBD1. With V trimmed by 4 bases and J by 6 bases, 3 bases remained unmatched. The CDR3 runs to 13 residues. The CDR3 loop reads CASSWGTGNGYTF. CDR3 nucleotide sequence: TGTGCCAGCAGTTGGGGGACAGGGAATGGCTACACCTTC.

The chain combines TRBV29-1 with TRBJ2-3, with TRBD2 identical over 9 bases. The CDR3 has 15 amino acids. J lost 2 bases, V lost 3 bases, and 6 bases had no gene match. Germline V lookup: CDR1 SQVTM, CDR2 ANQGSEA. The CDR3 loop is CSVDGLAGPTDTQYF. The CDR3 coding sequence is TGCAGCGTTGATGGGCTAGCGGGACCCACAGATACGCAGTATTTT.

The V call is TRBV19, the J call TRBJ2-1; TRBD2 matches 8 bases. V dropped 3 bases and J dropped 1; count of bases not matched to a gene: 11. There are 18 residues in the CDR3. Germline loops: CDR1 LNHDA, CDR2 SQIVND (reference sequence). The CDR3 sequence is CASSIGLAGRLSYNEQFF. The CDR3 DNA follows: TGTGCCAGTAGTATCGGGCTAGCGGGCCGTCTATCCTACAATGAGCAGTTCTTC.

This sequence joins TRBV7-3 and TRBJ2-6; D perhaps matches TRBD1 (5 bases). V shed 5 bases and J shed 4 bases, with 12 bases lying between them. The germline gives CDR1 SGHTA, CDR2 FQGTGA. CDR3 length equals 15 residues. CDR3 region: CASSTQGSGANVLTF. DNA for the CDR3: TGTGCCAGCAGCACGCAGGGTTCCGGGGCCAACGTCCTGACTTTC.